This TCR beta chain appears in the sequencing data of a study of blood T cell repertoires in COVID-19. CDR1 and CDR2 from the germline V gene are SGDLS and YYNGEE. Germline trimming cut 0 bases from V and 6 bases from J; bases unmatched to any gene: 4. The CDR3 loop spans 14 amino acids. In the case of this clone: Other DNA sequences in the same sample also yield this CDR3.

Study processing details: Quantification of nucleated cells was approximated via reference gene primer amplification. The assay was immunoSEQ multiplex PCR, and TCRdb's table has in-frame clones only and misses some. D and trimming come from the DNA, and the V and J calls and clone size come from that table. The sample carries some 160,000 clones, 86% recorded once. The TCR originated in a woman in her 70s with acute or convalescent COVID-19. The chain is built from TRBV9 and TRBJ1-1; 8 bases line up with TRBD1. Sequencing was carried out using peripheral blood. CDR3 residues: CASSVGDRGPEAFF. The CDR3 DNA is TGTGCCAGCAGCGTAGGAGACAGGGGCCCTGAAGCTTTCTTT.